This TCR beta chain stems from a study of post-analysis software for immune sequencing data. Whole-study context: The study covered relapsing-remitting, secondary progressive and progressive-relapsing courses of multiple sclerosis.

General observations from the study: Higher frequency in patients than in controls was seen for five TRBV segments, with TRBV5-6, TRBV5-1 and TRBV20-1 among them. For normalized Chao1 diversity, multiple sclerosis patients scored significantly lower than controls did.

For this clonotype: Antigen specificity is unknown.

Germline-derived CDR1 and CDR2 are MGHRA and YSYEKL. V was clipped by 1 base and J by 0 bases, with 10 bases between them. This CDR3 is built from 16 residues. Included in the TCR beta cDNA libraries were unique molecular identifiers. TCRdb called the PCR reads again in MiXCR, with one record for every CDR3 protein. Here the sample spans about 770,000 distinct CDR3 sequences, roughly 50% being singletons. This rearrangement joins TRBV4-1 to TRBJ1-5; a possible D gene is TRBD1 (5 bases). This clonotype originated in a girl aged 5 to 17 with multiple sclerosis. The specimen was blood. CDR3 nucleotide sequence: TGCGCCAGCAGCCAAGGGGACGGTTATAGCAATCAGCCCCAGCATTTT. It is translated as CASSQGDGYSNQPQHF.